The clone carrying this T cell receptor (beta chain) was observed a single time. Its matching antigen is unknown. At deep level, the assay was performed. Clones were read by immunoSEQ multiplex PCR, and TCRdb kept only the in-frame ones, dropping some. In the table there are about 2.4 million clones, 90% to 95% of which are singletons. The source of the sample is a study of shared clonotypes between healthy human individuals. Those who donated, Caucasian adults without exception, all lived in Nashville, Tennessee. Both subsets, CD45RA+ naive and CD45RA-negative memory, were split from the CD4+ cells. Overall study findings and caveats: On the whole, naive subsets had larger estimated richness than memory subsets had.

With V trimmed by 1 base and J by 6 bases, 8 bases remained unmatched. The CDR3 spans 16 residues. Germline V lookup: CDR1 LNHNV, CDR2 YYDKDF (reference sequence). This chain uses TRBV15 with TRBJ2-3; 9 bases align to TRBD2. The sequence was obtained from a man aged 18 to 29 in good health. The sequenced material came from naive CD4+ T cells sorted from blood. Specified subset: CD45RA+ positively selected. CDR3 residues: CATSRALAGNFDTQYF. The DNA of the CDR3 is TGTGCCACCAGCAGAGCCCTAGCGGGGAATTTTGATACGCAGTATTTT.